The source of this T cell receptor (beta chain) is a study of T cell responses to AZD1222 COVID-19 vaccine. With regard to this clone: Its antigen remains unidentified.

Libraries were prepared by immunoSEQ multiplex PCR; TCRdb keeps only in-frame clonotypes and omits some of them. Recorded here are 150,000 or so clones; the top ten clones represent approximately 2%. Germline CDR1 and CDR2: SNHLY and FYNNEI. The CDR3 extends over 13 amino acids. V was shortened by 7 bases and J by 9 bases, with 13 bases between the two germline ends. Whole-study results and caveats: Regions 160-218 and 743-854 held dominance among vaccine-associated CD4 TCRs, which spanned spike.

The chain recombines TRBV2 with TRBJ1-6; D uncertain. This sequence was found in an adult in good health. Source material: peripheral blood. The CDR3, as DNA: TGTGCCAGCAATACAGATTTCGGTTCACCCCTCCACTTT. Translating it yields CASNTDFGSPLHF.